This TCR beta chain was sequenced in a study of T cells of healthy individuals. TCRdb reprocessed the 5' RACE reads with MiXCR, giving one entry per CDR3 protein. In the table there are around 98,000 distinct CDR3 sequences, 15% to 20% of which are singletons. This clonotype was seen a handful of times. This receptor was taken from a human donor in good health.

The CDR3 DNA reads TGCAGTGCCAAGACAGGAGGCAATCAGCCCCAGCATTTT. Translation gives CSAKTGGNQPQHF. This chain links TRBV20-1 with TRBJ1-5; D perhaps matches TRBD1 (6 bases). Trimming took 6 bases from V and 2 from J, leaving 11 bases between them. The length of the CDR3 is 13 residues. The germline CDR1 and CDR2 sequences are DFQATT and SNEGSKA (reference sequence).